The T cell receptor beta chain under discussion was sequenced for a study of cytomegalovirus exposure and HLA in healthy donors. The table lists this clone with a count of one. This CDR3 region has 15 residues. V lost 3 bases to trimming and J lost 4 bases; unmatched junction nucleotides: 5. The germline gives CDR1 SGHRS, CDR2 YFSETQ. It was with 60 Vbeta and 13 Jbeta primers that the PCR ran. The assay was immunoSEQ multiplex PCR, and TCRdb's table has in-frame clones only and misses some. The sample lists under 200,000 clones, approximately 85% occurring once. Sequencing input: PBMCs. This sequence originates from a man aged 18 to 29 in good health and CMV-seropositive. The rearrangement joins TRBV5-1 to TRBJ2-2, with 8 positions matching TRBD1. The CDR3 nucleotides are TGCGCCAGCAGCTGGACAGGGATCGGCACCGGGGAGCTGTTTTTT. Protein sequence: CASSWTGIGTGELFF.